Following are 25 T cell receptor beta chains from one sample sequenced in a study of blood T cell repertoires in COVID-19. Data came from immunoSEQ multiplex PCR; TCRdb stores just in-frame clones and leaves some out. In the table there are fewer than 200,000 clones, 88% of which are singletons. Sequences were obtained from peripheral blood. The receptors originated from a man aged 60-69 years with acute or convalescent COVID-19.

This chain uses TRBV6-5 with TRBJ1-3, with 7 bases matching TRBD1. This CDR3 region has 15 residues. Germline V gene data show CDR1 as MNHEY and CDR2 as SVGAGI. V gave up 6 bases and J gave up 0 bases; unmatched junction bases: 5. In nucleotides, the CDR3 is TGTGCCAGCAGCTTCGACAGGGCCTCTGGAAACACCATATATTTT. This sequence encodes CASSFDRASGNTIYF.

This clone occurred a few times. V gene TRBV29-1 combines with J gene TRBJ2-1, with 9 positions matching TRBD2. The length of the CDR3 is 14 residues. Germline V gene sequence: CDR1 SQVTM, CDR2 ANQGSEA. V trimming: 3 bases; J trimming: 4 bases; junction bases outside the gene matches: 4. The CDR3 reads CSVEEAGGYNEQFF. DNA of the CDR3: TGCAGCGTTGAGGAGGCGGGGGGGTACAATGAGCAGTTCTTC.

The rearrangement links TRBV27 to TRBJ1-2; 11 nucleotides align to TRBD1. This CDR3 has 15 residues. Losses at the gene ends were 5 bases for V and 7 bases for J; bases not matched to a gene: 9. Per the germline V gene, CDR1 is MNHEY and CDR2 is SMNVEV (reference sequence). The CDR3 DNA sequence: TGTGCCAGCAGTCCCCGGACAGGGGGCGCAATTGGCTACACCTTC. Translation gives CASSPRTGGAIGYTF.

The chain has TRBV19 and TRBJ1-2; no clear D. V gave up 4 bases and J gave up 8 bases, with 20 bases separating them. Per the germline V gene, CDR1 is LNHDA and CDR2 is SQIVND (reference sequence). The CDR3 is 15 amino acids. As DNA, the CDR3 is TGTGCCAGTAGTAAGCCGGGTCGCCTCTCTCCAGGCTACACCTTC. It codes for CASSKPGRLSPGYTF. The full variable domain, its missing parts supplied by reference TRBV19 and TRBJ1-2, is DGGITQSPKYLFRKEGQNVTLSCEQNLNHDAMYWYRQDPGQGLRLIYYSQIVNDFQKGDIAEGYSVSREKKESFPLTVTSAQKNPTAFYLCASSKPGRLSPGYTFGSGTRLTVV.

This clone was observed a handful of times. The chain couples TRBV6-5 to TRBJ2-5, with 12 bases aligning to TRBD1. The CDR3 sequence is 16 residues long. Germline values: CDR1 MNHEY, CDR2 SVGAGI. Trimming removed 0 bases from V and 5 bases from J; junction bases left unmatched: 4. CDR3 in DNA: TGTGCCAGCAGTTACTCCGGGACAGGGGGCGCGGAGACCCAGTACTTC. Translated, it gives CASSYSGTGGAETQYF.

The V and J genes are TRBV6-6 and TRBJ1-2, with D hard to call. The CDR3 is made up of 15 amino acids. Germline CDR1 is MNHNY and CDR2 is SVGAGI (reference sequence). V lost 0 bases to trimming and J lost 4 bases, with 12 bases between them. The CDR3 loop reads CASSYSVGGFYGYTF. As DNA, the CDR3 is TGTGCCAGCAGTTACTCCGTCGGCGGATTCTATGGCTACACCTTC.

The chain uses TRBV30 and TRBJ2-5; TRBD2 might be the D (6 bases). Germline CDR1 and CDR2: GTSNPN and SVGIG (reference sequence). This CDR3 contains 13 residues. The V gene lost 7 bases and the J gene lost 3 bases, with 15 bases spanning the gap. The CDR3 nucleotides are TGTGCCTCGGGGGTACTGGTGGAAGAGACCCAGTACTTC. Amino acids: CASGVLVEETQYF.

The chain uses TRBV5-4 and TRBJ2-7; 10 nucleotides line up with TRBD1. After removal of 2 bases from V and 1 base from J, the junction contained 3 bases not matched to a gene. CDR3 length: 15 amino acids. Looked up from germline, CDR1 is SGHNT and CDR2 is YYREEE (reference sequence). The CDR3 loop is CASSFGTGVSYEQYV. CDR3 bases: TGTGCCAGCAGCTTCGGGACAGGGGTATCCTACGAGCAGTACGTC.

The V and J genes are TRBV10-2 and TRBJ1-5; 7 nucleotides match TRBD1. The V gene end was trimmed by 7 bases and the J gene end by 1 base; junction bases not matched to a gene: 4. Per the germline V gene, CDR1 is WSHSY and CDR2 is SAAADI. The CDR3 runs 14 residues. CDR3 coding DNA: TGCGCCAGCAAAGCAGGGGGAAGCAATCAGCCCCAGCATTTT. Encoded protein: CASKAGGSNQPQHF.

This rearrangement joins TRBV5-1 to TRBJ1-2, with 7 bases matching TRBD1. This CDR3 is built from 16 residues. Germline V CDR1 and CDR2: SGHRS, YFSETQ. V lost 1 base to trimming and J lost 4 bases; unmatched junction nucleotides: 10. CDR3 coding DNA: TGCGCCAGCAGCTTGTTCGGACAGGCGACTCTCTATGGCTACACCTTC. This translates into CASSLFGQATLYGYTF.

This chain joins TRBV6-5 and TRBJ1-1; 10 nucleotides agree with TRBD1. With V trimmed by 6 bases and J by 4 bases, 2 bases remained unmatched. Germline values: CDR1 MNHEY, CDR2 SVGAGI. This CDR3 contains 13 residues. The chain's CDR3 is CASSDRGLTEAFF. The CDR3 region has the DNA TGTGCCAGCAGCGACAGGGGGCTCACTGAAGCTTTCTTT.

V is TRBV16 and J is TRBJ2-3, with a weak D call TRBD2 (5 bases). CDR3 length: 11 amino acids. CDR1 KGHSY and CDR2 FQNENV come from the germline V gene. The V and J ends lost 4 bases and 6 bases respectively, with 5 bases between them. As DNA, the CDR3 is TGTGCCAGCAGCCCGGGGGATACGCAGTATTTT. It specifies CASSPGDTQYF.

The V call is TRBV2, the J call TRBJ2-6, with D possibly being TRBD2 (5 bases). Germline CDR1 and CDR2: SNHLY and FYNNEI. The V end was cut by 8 bases, the J end by 0 bases, with 8 bases between. There are 14 residues in the CDR3. CDR3 residues: CASGGFSGANVLTF. CDR3 bases: TGTGCCAGCGGAGGATTCTCTGGGGCCAACGTCCTGACTTTC. The full variable domain, in which reference TRBV2 and TRBJ2-6 provide the parts outside the CDR3, is EPEVTQTPSHQVTQMGQEVILRCVPISNHLYFYWYRQILGQKVEFLVSFYNNEISEKSEIFDDQFSVERPDGSNFTLKIRSTKLEDSAMYFCASGGFSGANVLTFGAGSRLTVL.

This clone appeared a single time. V usage is TRBV6-5 and J usage is TRBJ1-1, with 8 bases lining up with TRBD1. With V trimmed by 5 bases and J by 6 bases, 11 bases remained unmatched. The CDR3 sequence is 15 residues long. The germline CDR1 and CDR2 sequences are MNHEY and SVGAGI. CDR3 in amino acids: CASSLDTTGVAEAFF. The CDR3 DNA is TGTGCCAGCAGTCTAGACACGACAGGGGTCGCTGAAGCTTTCTTT.

This clone has a single count. This sequence joins TRBV7-2 and TRBJ1-2; 9 positions agree with TRBD1. Germline V gene sequence: CDR1 SGHTA, CDR2 FQGNSA. The CDR3 sequence is 14 residues long. Losses at the gene ends were 2 bases for V and 4 bases for J; bases not matched to a gene: 2. The CDR3 DNA sequence: TGTGCCAGCAGCTTAAGGGACAGGGCCTATGGCTACACCTTC. It translates to CASSLRDRAYGYTF.

The chain is built from TRBV7-6 and TRBJ2-7, with a possible D match to TRBD1 (6 bases). The CDR3 runs 15 residues. V lost 0 bases to trimming and J lost 2 bases, with 11 bases between them. CDR1 and CDR2 (germline): SGHVS, FNYEAQ. As DNA, the CDR3 is TGTGCCAGCAGCTTAGCGCTAACAGGGCCCTACGAGCAGTACTTC. Its protein is CASSLALTGPYEQYF.

The rearrangement uses TRBV2 and TRBJ2-5; TRBD2 agrees at 7 bases. Trimming took 6 bases from V and 5 from J; bases not matched to a gene: 12. This CDR3 contains 15 residues. Germline V lookup: CDR1 SNHLY, CDR2 FYNNEI. The CDR3 sequence: CASRNAAWEGETQYF. In DNA form, the CDR3 reads TGTGCCAGCAGGAACGCCGCGTGGGAGGGGGAGACCCAGTACTTC. The full variable domain, in which reference TRBV2 and TRBJ2-5 provide the parts outside the CDR3, is EPEVTQTPSHQVTQMGQEVILRCVPISNHLYFYWYRQILGQKVEFLVSFYNNEISEKSEIFDDQFSVERPDGSNFTLKIRSTKLEDSAMYFCASRNAAWEGETQYFGPGTRLLVL.

This clone came up once. The V call is TRBV5-6, the J call TRBJ1-2, with 9 bases aligning to TRBD1. After removal of 1 base from V and 0 bases from J, the junction contained 1 base not matched to a gene. Germline lookup yields CDR1 SGHDT and CDR2 YYEEEE. The CDR3 extends over 15 amino acids. The CDR3, as DNA: TGTGCCAGCAGCTTGCGGGACAGGGCTAACTATGGCTACACCTTC. It translates to CASSLRDRANYGYTF.

The CDR3 sequence is CASRHYRDSTEAFF. The CDR3 DNA sequence: TGTGCCAGCAGGCACTACAGGGATAGCACTGAAGCTTTCTTT. The chain uses TRBV6-5 and TRBJ1-1, with D perhaps TRBD1 (6 bases). The CDR3 runs 14 residues. Germline CDR1 MNHEY, CDR2 SVGAGI. Trimming took 6 bases from V and 4 from J, leaving 15 bases between them.

V and J are TRBV9 and TRBJ2-1; TRBD2 matches 11 bases. V gave up 3 bases and J gave up 6 bases; unmatched junction bases: 8. The germline CDR1 and CDR2 sequences are SGDLS and YYNGEE. CDR3 length: 16 amino acids. CDR3 region: CASSDPLAGVSNEQFF. In DNA, the CDR3 is TGTGCCAGCAGCGACCCACTAGCGGGAGTATCCAATGAGCAGTTCTTC.

V usage is TRBV5-1 and J usage is TRBJ2-3; 7 bases align to TRBD2. CDR3 size: 15 residues. Germline CDR1 reads SGHRS; CDR2 reads YFSETQ. The trim removed 5 bases at V and 2 bases at J, leaving 8 bases unmatched. CDR3 amino acids: CASRNSGAFTDTQYF. CDR3 nucleotides: TGCGCCAGCAGGAACAGCGGGGCCTTCACAGATACGCAGTATTTT. Based on the CDR3 plus reference TRBV5-1 and TRBJ2-3, the full variable domain is KAGVTQTPRYLIKTRGQQVTLSCSPISGHRSVSWYQQTPGQGLQFLFEYFSETQRNKGNFPGRFSGRQFSNSRSEMNVSTLELGDSALYLCASRNSGAFTDTQYFGPGTRLTVL.

V gene TRBV6-1 combines with J gene TRBJ1-1; D unclear. This CDR3 comprises 16 residues. Germline loops: CDR1 MNHNS, CDR2 SASEGT. Trimming left V 0 bases short and J 1 base short, with 12 bases between. CDR3 protein: CASSEARYSGNTEAFF. The CDR3 nucleotides are TGTGCCAGCAGTGAAGCGCGGTACTCTGGGAACACTGAAGCTTTCTTT.

J is TRBJ2-6 and V is TRBV6-6; D may be TRBD1 (6 bases). Trimming took off 5 bases at V and 0 bases at J, with 11 bases between the two ends. This CDR3 region has 16 residues. Germline V CDR1 and CDR2: MNHNY, SVGAGI (reference sequence). In nucleotides, the CDR3 is TGTGCCAGCAGTGGGCGACAGGCCTCTGGGGCCAACGTCCTGACTTTC. It translates to CASSGRQASGANVLTF.

In its sample, this clone was seen once. The chain joins TRBV2 to TRBJ2-5; the D gene is possibly TRBD2 (6 bases). The CDR3 length is 17 residues. Germline V gene sequence: CDR1 SNHLY, CDR2 FYNNEI. Trimming removed 3 bases at V and 4 bases at J, with 21 bases between. The DNA for the CDR3 is TGTGCCAGCAGTGAGGCGGAGGGAGCGGTGGGAGGAGAGACCCAGTACTTC. Encoded protein: CASSEAEGAVGGETQYF.

CDR3 in amino acids: CATQVFRDTEAFF. CDR3 DNA: TGTGCCACCCAAGTCTTCAGGGACACTGAAGCTTTCTTT. The chain links TRBV10-3 to TRBJ1-1, with D maybe TRBD1 (5 bases). In germline, CDR1 is ENHRY, CDR2 SYGVKD. With 10 bases removed from V and 3 bases from J, the gap between germline ends came to 15 bases. The CDR3 sequence is 13 residues long.